The entry below describes one TCR beta chain. The sample originates from a study of blood T cell repertoires in COVID-19. Study-wide background: Sites in the United States, Italy and Spain provided acute and convalescent COVID-19 samples. PBMCs, B-cell-depleted T cells, or T cells provided the cDNA or gDNA that made up the material.

Enrollees, about 18 to 89 years old, lived in 20 to 25 US areas. The CDR3 totals 18 residues. V lost 1 base, J lost 3 bases, and 10 bases stayed unmatched. Germline lookup yields CDR1 LGHDT and CDR2 YNNKEL (reference sequence). Clones were sequenced by immunoSEQ multiplex PCR, and TCRdb holds only the in-frame ones, with some missing. Of roughly 130,000 clones in the sample, around 83% were seen once. The TCR comes from a woman in her 30s who had recovered from COVID-19. This rearrangement joins TRBV3-1 (or the pseudogene TRBV3-2) to TRBJ1-4; 8 bases map to TRBD1. Specimen: PBMCs or T cells enriched from blood (not recorded which). CDR3 nucleotides: TGTGCCAGCAGCCAAGGACCGTCTACAGGGGGACCTAATGAAAAACTGTTTTTT. This encodes CASSQGPSTGGPNEKLFF.